The 6 T cell receptor beta chains presented below share a single source sample, sequenced in a study of T cell responses to AZD1222 COVID-19 vaccine. Clones were sequenced by immunoSEQ multiplex PCR, and TCRdb holds only the in-frame ones, with some missing. The sample shows around 120,000 clones, just under 95% of them seen only once. Specimen: peripheral blood, collected 28 days after the second AZD1222 dose. The receptor set was obtained from an adult who received the AZD1222 COVID-19 vaccine.

This chain uses TRBV28 with TRBJ2-3; possible D gene TRBD2, 5 bases. Germline assignment: CDR1 MDHEN and CDR2 SYDVKM. Trimming left V 2 bases short and J 7 bases short, with 10 bases between. The CDR3 loop spans 13 amino acids. As DNA, the CDR3 is TGTGCCAGCAGTTTACCCGCTAGCTATACGCAGTATTTT. It encodes CASSLPASYTQYF.

J is TRBJ2-4 and V is TRBV6-5; D call uncertain. The CDR3 has 14 amino acids. V was pared by 2 bases and J by 0 bases, with 5 bases between. Germline V lookup: CDR1 MNHEY, CDR2 SVGAGI. The CDR3 is CASSYSLAKNIQYF. The CDR3, as DNA: TGTGCCAGCAGTTACAGTCTAGCCAAAAACATTCAGTACTTC.

In this sample, this clone turned up a few times. The chain recombines TRBV4-3 with TRBJ1-6; D unclear. Trimming pared 4 bases from V and 5 bases from J, leaving 12 bases between. The germline gives CDR1 LGHNA, CDR2 YSLEER. The CDR3 sequence is 15 residues long. As DNA, the CDR3 is TGCGCCAGCAGCCCCACGCGGGGTAATAATTCACCCCTCCACTTT. Protein product: CASSPTRGNNSPLHF.

The chain has TRBV30 and TRBJ1-4, with D tentatively TRBD1 (5 bases). The CDR3 is 15 amino acids. V was shortened by 0 bases and J by 4 bases, with 12 bases between the two germline ends. The germline CDR1 and CDR2 sequences are GTSNPN and SVGIG (reference sequence). The CDR3 DNA is TGTGCCTGGAGTGTACCCCGGGGGTATAATGAAAAACTGTTTTTT. Amino acids: CAWSVPRGYNEKLFF.

V gene TRBV19 combines with J gene TRBJ1-5; D gene ambiguous. The V gene lost 7 bases and the J gene lost 0 bases, with 10 bases spanning the gap. Germline V gene sequence: CDR1 LNHDA, CDR2 SQIVND (reference sequence). The CDR3 runs to 14 residues. This CDR3 reads CASMAQTSNQPQHF. The CDR3 DNA sequence: TGTGCCAGTATGGCACAGACTAGCAATCAGCCCCAGCATTTT.

CDR3 coding DNA: TGTGCCAGCAGCCCACCGGACGGCAGCTCCTACAATGAGCAGTTCTTC. Protein sequence: CASSPPDGSSYNEQFF. The J gene is TRBJ2-1, the V gene TRBV9; D unresolved. V was cut by 4 bases and J by 0 bases, with 14 bases left in between. The CDR3 sequence is 16 residues long. The V gene's germline CDR1 is SGDLS and CDR2 YYNGEE.